These 15 T cell receptor beta chains were sequenced from one sample in a study of OX40 agonist ivuxolimab in advanced cancers. Repertoires were generated with immunoSEQ multiplex PCR, while TCRdb's copy carries only in-frame clones and drops some. The sample has some 83,000 clones; about 86% are singletons. This specimen was CD4+ or CD8+ T cells sorted from blood, taken in a trial of the OX40 agonist ivuxolimab. Every receptor here comes from an adult with an advanced solid tumor such as melanoma, head and neck, liver or kidney cancer.

The chain combines TRBV14 with TRBJ1-1; TRBD1 agrees at 8 bases. The CDR3 is made up of 14 amino acids. CDR1 SGHDN and CDR2 FVKESK come from the germline V gene. With 4 bases clipped from V and 7 bases from J, the junction kept 8 bases outside the gene matches. For the CDR3, the DNA is TGTGCCAGCAGCCCATACAGGGGGGCACGTGAAGCTTTCTTT. Its protein is CASSPYRGAREAFF.

This chain connects TRBV6-1 to TRBJ2-7; TRBD1 is a possible D gene (5 bases). Between the trimmed V and J ends, which lost 6 bases and 2 bases, there was a span of 5 bases. The CDR3 length is 11 residues. The germline gives CDR1 MNHNS, CDR2 SASEGT. The CDR3 protein is CASRQAYEQYF. The CDR3 nucleotides are TGTGCCAGCAGACAGGCCTACGAGCAGTACTTC.

J is TRBJ1-4 and V is TRBV7-2; D possibly corresponds to TRBD1 (5 bases). Germline V CDR1 and CDR2: SGHTA, FQGNSA. CDR3 length: 14 residues. The V end lost 0 bases, the J end lost 8 bases, and 10 bases lay between the germline ends. The CDR3 DNA follows: TGTGCCAGCAGCTTAGCAGGGGTTAAGGAAAAACTGTTTTTT. Translated, it gives CASSLAGVKEKLFF.

The rearrangement joins TRBV5-1 to TRBJ1-2; 9 nucleotides align to TRBD1. The V and J ends lost 4 bases and 4 bases, in that order; junction bases with no gene match: 5. Germline values: CDR1 SGHRS, CDR2 YFSETQ. The CDR3 consists of 14 residues. CDR3 residues: CASSKGQGGYGYTF. CDR3 nucleotide sequence: TGCGCCAGCAGCAAGGGACAGGGAGGCTATGGCTACACCTTC.

This clone has a single count. This rearrangement joins TRBV7-2 to TRBJ2-3, with a tentative D call TRBD2 (5 bases). The V end was cut by 0 bases, the J end by 8 bases, with 9 bases between. The CDR3 extends over 13 amino acids. Germline-derived CDR1 and CDR2 are SGHTA and FQGNSA. The DNA of the CDR3 is TGTGCCAGCAGCTTAGCAGGACTGCCTACGCAGTATTTT. It translates to CASSLAGLPTQYF.

This chain joins TRBV6-5 and TRBJ2-7, with D possibly TRBD2 on 5 matching bases. The CDR3 has 16 amino acids. Germline V CDR1 and CDR2: MNHEY, SVGAGI. The germline V and J ends were trimmed by 6 bases and 3 bases, with 21 bases remaining between them. CDR3 residues: CASSYHHGEGGYEQYF. The CDR3, as DNA: TGTGCCAGCAGCTACCACCATGGGGAAGGAGGCTACGAGCAGTACTTC.

V usage is TRBV28 and J usage is TRBJ1-5; no firm D call. The CDR3 sequence is 13 residues long. The V and J ends lost 5 bases and 4 bases respectively, with 9 bases between them. Germline CDR1 reads MDHEN; CDR2 reads SYDVKM. The DNA for the CDR3 is TGTGCCAGCAGTCAGCCCTCTAATCAGCCCCAGCATTTT. Translated, it gives CASSQPSNQPQHF.

The chain links TRBV9 to TRBJ1-4; a weak D match, TRBD1 (5 bases). The CDR3 runs 14 residues. V was pared by 1 base and J by 7 bases, with 11 bases between. The germline V gene has CDR1 SGDLS and CDR2 YYNGEE. CDR3 loop: CASSVTGVGEKLFF. CDR3 bases: TGTGCCAGCAGCGTAACAGGAGTGGGTGAAAAACTGTTTTTT.

The chain employs TRBV28 and TRBJ2-5, with 8 positions matching TRBD2. The length of the CDR3 is 15 residues. The germline V gene encodes CDR1 MDHEN and CDR2 SYDVKM. Unmatched junction bases numbered 7, after V lost 3 bases and J lost 4 bases. In DNA, the CDR3 is TGTGCCAGCAGTTTTCGGGGGGGGGCCTCAGAGACCCAGTACTTC. Its protein is CASSFRGGASETQYF.

The chain is built from TRBV18 and TRBJ2-1, with TRBD1 identical over 11 bases. The CDR3 sequence is 14 residues long. CDR1 is KGHSH and CDR2 is LQKENI in the germline V gene. The V and J ends lost 6 bases and 7 bases, in that order; junction bases with no gene match: 5. CDR3 DNA: TGTGCCAGCTCGTCCGGGACAGGGGGTAATGAGCAGTTCTTC. It is translated as CASSSGTGGNEQFF.

V and J are TRBV18 and TRBJ1-4; D ambiguous. This CDR3 has 12 amino acids. The V gene's germline CDR1 is KGHSH and CDR2 LQKENI. The V gene lost 0 bases and the J gene lost 7 bases, with 3 bases spanning the gap. This CDR3 reads CASSPPVEKLFF. The CDR3 DNA follows: TGTGCCAGCTCACCACCGGTTGAAAAACTGTTTTTT.

In its sample, this clone was seen once. The genes are TRBV7-9 and TRBJ2-1; tentative D call: TRBD2 (6 bases). V was clipped by 1 base and J by 0 bases, with 10 bases between them. This CDR3 comprises 16 residues. Germline CDR1 SEHNR, CDR2 FQNEAQ (reference sequence). The CDR3 DNA is TGTGCCAGCAGCTTAGTCGTCGGGGGCTCCTACAATGAGCAGTTCTTC. Protein sequence: CASSLVVGGSYNEQFF. Supplemented by reference TRBV7-9 and TRBJ2-1, the full variable domain reads DTGVSQNPRHKITKRGQNVTFRCDPISEHNRLYWYRQTLGQGPEFLTYFQNEAQLEKSRLLSDRFSAERPKGSFSTLEIQRTEQGDSAMYLCASSLVVGGSYNEQFFGPGTRLTVL.

This clone was counted a single time. In nucleotides, the CDR3 is TGTGCCAGCAGAGATCCACAGGGAGCGGTTGACGAGCAGTACTTC. Encoded protein: CASRDPQGAVDEQYF. V is TRBV6-6 and J is TRBJ2-7; a possible D gene is TRBD1 (6 bases). CDR3 size: 15 residues. Trimming pared 6 bases from V and 5 bases from J, leaving 20 bases between. From germline, CDR1 is MNHNY and CDR2 SVGAGI (reference sequence).

This clone was observed a single time. The V and J genes are TRBV9 and TRBJ1-2; D not resolved. Germline assignment: CDR1 SGDLS and CDR2 YYNGEE. The CDR3 extends over 14 amino acids. Deletions cut 1 base from V and 4 bases from J, with 11 bases between. The chain's CDR3 is CASSVTTGRYGYTF. As DNA, the CDR3 is TGTGCCAGCAGCGTAACTACCGGGCGCTATGGCTACACCTTC.

This chain connects TRBV6-5 to TRBJ2-7; D is tentatively TRBD1 or TRBD2 (8 bases each). CDR3 length: 14 residues. V dropped 7 bases and J dropped 7 bases, with 20 bases sitting between them. Germline V CDR1 and CDR2: MNHEY, SVGAGI. In nucleotides, the CDR3 is TGTGCCAGCACCCGACAGGGGACTAGGAGAGAGCAGTACTTC. Protein: CASTRQGTRREQYF.